These 20 T cell receptor beta chains share one sample of origin, sequenced in a study of control samples from healthy donors and cancer patients. Only in-frame clones appear in the TCRdb table, and some are missing; sequencing was by immunoSEQ multiplex PCR. The data contain about 160,000 clones, 93% of them seen just once; the ten biggest clones take up roughly 4.3%. Sequencing was done on a sample of blood. The source of these receptors is a woman aged 60-75 years in good health.

This clone was found once. The chain has TRBV11-3 and TRBJ2-2; no definite D call. The CDR3 totals 12 residues. Looked up from germline, CDR1 is SGHNT and CDR2 is YENEEA. The V end was cut by 1 base, the J end by 7 bases, with 4 bases between. CDR3: CASSLGDGELFF. DNA for the CDR3: TGTGCCAGCAGCTTAGGGGACGGGGAGCTGTTTTTT. Full variable domain (outside the CDR3, taken from reference TRBV11-3 and TRBJ2-2): EAGVVQSPRYKIIEKKQPVAFWCNPISGHNTLYWYLQNLGQGPELLIRYENEEAVDDSQLPKDRFSAERLKGVDSTLKIQPAELGDSAVYLCASSLGDGELFFGEGSRLTVL.

This clone was seen once. The J gene is TRBJ1-4, the V gene TRBV12-5; D might be TRBD1 (5 bases). This CDR3 has 15 amino acids. Per germline, CDR1 LGHNT and CDR2 FRNRAP. Trimming took 1 base from V and 4 from J, leaving 10 bases between them. The CDR3 DNA reads TGTGCTAGTGGTTTGGGCGACAGAAGTAATGAAAAACTGTTTTTT. Protein sequence: CASGLGDRSNEKLFF.

This clone was recorded once. The V call is TRBV4-1, the J call TRBJ1-1, with D tentatively TRBD1 (5 bases). Between the trimmed V and J ends, which lost 8 bases and 2 bases, there was a span of 18 bases. The CDR3 is 15 residues long. CDR1 is MGHRA, CDR2 YSYEKL, per germline. CDR3 nucleotide sequence: TGCGCCAGCCGAAATTTCGACAGAGACAACACTGAAGCTTTCTTT. The encoded protein is CASRNFDRDNTEAFF.

This chain uses TRBV7-3 with TRBJ1-2; 9 bases are shared with TRBD1. The germline gives CDR1 SGHTA, CDR2 FQGTGA. This CDR3 comprises 15 residues. The V and J ends lost 5 bases and 7 bases, in that order; junction bases with no gene match: 11. CDR3 DNA sequence: TGTGCCAGCAGCGAACCGGGACAGGGCGTCTTTGGCTACACCTTC. This translates into CASSEPGQGVFGYTF.

This clone was seen more than once but under ten times. The rearrangement uses TRBV19 and TRBJ1-4, with 9 bases that match TRBD1. J was trimmed by 5 bases and V by 7 bases; bases with no gene match: 5. From germline, CDR1 is LNHDA and CDR2 SQIVND (reference sequence). CDR3 length equals 14 residues. This chain's CDR3 is CASNFGQGNEKLFF. The CDR3, as DNA: TGTGCCAGTAACTTCGGACAGGGGAATGAAAAACTGTTTTTT.

V usage is TRBV11-2 and J usage is TRBJ2-2, with 7 bases fitting TRBD2. J gave up 4 bases and V 5 bases, and 10 bases lay outside the gene matches. The CDR3 has 16 residues. CDR1 and CDR2 (germline): SGHAT, FQNNGV. The CDR3 protein is CASSPDPGGGTGELFF. The CDR3 DNA reads as TGTGCCAGCAGCCCAGACCCGGGCGGGGGCACCGGGGAGCTGTTTTTT.

V and J are TRBV4-3 and TRBJ2-2; no clear D gene. Between the trimmed V and J ends, which lost 1 base and 6 bases, there was a span of 9 bases. Per germline, CDR1 LGHNA and CDR2 YSLEER. The CDR3 has 14 residues. CDR3 region: CASSQAFNAGELFF. CDR3 bases: TGCGCCAGCAGCCAAGCTTTTAACGCCGGGGAGCTGTTTTTT.

CDR3 sequence (DNA): TGTGCCATACGACAGGGGACAGGGGGCAATCAGCCCCAGCATTTT. Its translation: CAIRQGTGGNQPQHF. The rearrangement joins TRBV10-3 to TRBJ1-5; 10 nucleotides line up with TRBD1. The CDR3 is 15 residues long. Germline V gene lookup returns CDR1 ENHRY and CDR2 SYGVKD. Trimming removed 9 bases from V and 2 bases from J; junction bases left unmatched: 7.

The count of this clone is one. The CDR3 loop is CASNAGYGYTF. The DNA of the CDR3 is TGTGCCAGCAACGCAGGCTATGGCTACACCTTC. The chain uses TRBV6-5 and TRBJ1-2; D unresolved. V was pared by 7 bases and J by 4 bases, with 7 bases between. CDR1 MNHEY and CDR2 SVGAGI come from the germline V gene. CDR3 length equals 11 residues.

The sample holds one count of this clone. The chain uses TRBV4-1 and TRBJ1-2, with 7 bases identical to TRBD1. Germline assignment: CDR1 MGHRA and CDR2 YSYEKL. Trimming removed 2 bases from V and 6 bases from J; junction bases left unmatched: 9. The CDR3 consists of 15 residues. This CDR3 is CASSQSDREVDGYTF. The CDR3 DNA reads TGCGCCAGCAGCCAATCCGACAGGGAAGTAGATGGCTACACCTTC.

The V and J genes are TRBV12-3 or TRBV12-4 and TRBJ1-2; D call uncertain. The CDR3 covers 12 residues. With 5 bases removed from V and 1 base from J, the gap between germline ends came to 5 bases. The DNA of the CDR3 is TGTGCCAGCAGTGGTCATAACTATGGCTACACCTTC. Its translation: CASSGHNYGYTF.

The chain recombines TRBV7-8 with TRBJ1-2, with 7 bases identical to TRBD1. Germline V gives CDR1 SGHVS, CDR2 FQNEAQ. There are 14 residues in the CDR3. The junction had 6 bases not matched to a gene; V was cut back by 4 bases and J by 4 bases. This CDR3 is CASSYGTVFYGYTF. CDR3 in DNA: TGTGCCAGCAGCTACGGGACAGTCTTCTATGGCTACACCTTC.

V usage is TRBV6-2 or TRBV6-3 and J usage is TRBJ2-1; TRBD1 matches at 11 bases. V lost 5 bases and J lost 5; bases outside the gene matches: 2. The CDR3 totals 14 residues. From germline, CDR1 is MNHEY and CDR2 SVGEGT. Here the CDR3 reads CASSPGQGDNEQFF. The CDR3 coding sequence is TGTGCCAGCAGTCCGGGACAGGGGGACAATGAGCAGTTCTTC.

The chain recombines TRBV3-1 (or the pseudogene TRBV3-2) with TRBJ2-2; D is uncertain. The CDR3 totals 13 residues. Trimming shortened V by 4 bases and J by 6 bases, and 9 bases separated the two germline ends. CDR1 is LGHDT and CDR2 is YNNKEL in the germline V gene (reference sequence). In DNA form, the CDR3 reads TGTGCCAGCAGCCTCTATGGGGCCGGGGAGCTGTTTTTT. This sequence encodes CASSLYGAGELFF.

This clone has only one observation. The chain uses TRBV30 and TRBJ1-4; TRBD1 matches at 10 bases. The CDR3 contains 13 residues. Germline CDR1 reads GTSNPN; CDR2 reads SVGIG (reference sequence). After removal of 5 bases from V and 7 bases from J, the junction contained 4 bases not matched to a gene. The CDR3 loop reads CAWLGQGSEKLFF. As DNA, the CDR3 is TGTGCCTGGTTGGGACAGGGGAGTGAAAAACTGTTTTTT.

The CDR3: CASSLGVGRIMNTEAFF. The CDR3 DNA reads TGTGCCAGCAGCTTAGGTGTAGGGAGAATTATGAACACTGAAGCTTTCTTT. The chain combines TRBV7-8 with TRBJ1-1, with no clear D. The V gene's germline CDR1 is SGHVS and CDR2 FQNEAQ. V shed 1 base and J shed 0 bases, with 15 bases lying between them. This CDR3 has 17 amino acids.

The chain couples TRBV5-6 to TRBJ1-1; no reliable D call. The V end was cut by 6 bases, the J end by 3 bases, with 9 bases between. The CDR3 contains 12 residues. CDR1 is SGHDT and CDR2 is YYEEEE in the germline V gene. The CDR3 spells CASIGRHTEAFF. CDR3 nucleotide sequence: TGTGCCAGCATAGGGCGGCACACTGAAGCTTTCTTT.

The CDR3 loop is CASSYWAGGSTDTQYF. CDR3 bases: TGTGCCAGCAGTTACTGGGCAGGCGGTAGCACAGATACGCAGTATTTT. The gene calls are TRBV6-2 or TRBV6-3 and TRBJ2-3; D unclear. CDR1 is MNHEY, CDR2 SVGEGT, per germline. V lost 1 base and J 0 bases, leaving 11 bases between the germline ends. The CDR3 runs 16 residues.

The gene calls are TRBV6-2 or TRBV6-3 and TRBJ1-5, with D unresolved. The CDR3 has 15 residues. CDR1 is MNHEY and CDR2 is SVGEGT in the germline V gene. Trimming took off 6 bases at V and 6 bases at J, with 18 bases between the two ends. The CDR3, as DNA: TGTGCCAGCAGCCACGGGTACATAAGGCCTCAGCCCCAGCATTTT. Its protein is CASSHGYIRPQPQHF.

The genes are TRBV12-3 or TRBV12-4 and TRBJ1-2, with D unresolved. V was trimmed by 7 bases and J by 2 bases, leaving 11 bases between them. This CDR3 contains 13 residues. The CDR3 sequence: CASNTVGNYGYTF. The CDR3 DNA reads TGTGCCAGCAATACGGTGGGGAACTATGGCTACACCTTC.